This T cell receptor beta chain comes out of a study of vaccination and CD4 T cells after COVID-19. For the study at large: Researchers took samples from three convalescent patients on day 14 and on days 161 to 241 after vaccination. Whole-study results and caveats: The study found that a median about 88% of reactive clones in convalescent patients appeared only post-vaccination. A relatively small number of convalescent patients were studied, and no early post-infection timepoints were included.

Described time point: late sampling 161 to 241 days after vaccination in a few convalescent patients. J was trimmed by 0 bases and V by 0 bases; bases with no gene match: 12. This CDR3 contains 21 residues. Germline CDR1 reads MDHEN; CDR2 reads SYDVKM. One entry per CDR3 protein results from TCRdb running MiXCR on the PCR reads. Of some 29,000 distinct CDR3 sequences listed, approximately 51% are singletons. This clonotype was recorded only once. Antigen unknown. The sample here was CD4+ T cells from blood, taken about 7 months after SARS-CoV-2 vaccination. This receptor was taken from a human donor who had recovered from COVID-19. The chain couples TRBV28 to TRBJ2-6, with 9 bases lining up with TRBD1. CDR3 sequence: CASSLWLGTGITSSGANVLTF. DNA of the CDR3: TGTGCCAGCAGTTTATGGCTTGGGACAGGGATAACGAGCTCTGGGGCCAACGTCCTGACTTTC.